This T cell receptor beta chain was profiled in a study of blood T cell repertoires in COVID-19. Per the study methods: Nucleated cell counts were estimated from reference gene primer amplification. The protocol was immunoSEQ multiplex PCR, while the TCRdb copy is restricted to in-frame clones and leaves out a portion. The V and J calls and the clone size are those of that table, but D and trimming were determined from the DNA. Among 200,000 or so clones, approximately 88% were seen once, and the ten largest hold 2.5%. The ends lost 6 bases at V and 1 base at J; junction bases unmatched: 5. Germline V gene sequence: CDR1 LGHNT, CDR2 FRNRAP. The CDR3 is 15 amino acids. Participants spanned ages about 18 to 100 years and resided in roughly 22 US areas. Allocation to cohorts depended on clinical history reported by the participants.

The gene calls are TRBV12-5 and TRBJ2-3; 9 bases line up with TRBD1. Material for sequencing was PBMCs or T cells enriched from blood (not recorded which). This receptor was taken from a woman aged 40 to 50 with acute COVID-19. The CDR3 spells CASGSTGGGTDTQYF. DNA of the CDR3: TGTGCTAGTGGGTCGACAGGGGGAGGCACAGATACGCAGTATTTT.